This TCR beta chain appears in the sequencing data of a study of shared clonotypes between healthy human individuals. Sequenced by immunoSEQ multiplex PCR; TCRdb stores in-frame clones only, minus some. The sample gives a few million clones, approximately 93% of which show up once; about 0.39% is in the top ten. This CDR3 is built from 15 residues. Trimming took off 3 bases at V and 6 bases at J, with 18 bases between the two ends. The germline CDR1 and CDR2 sequences are MNHNY and SVGAGI (reference sequence). This TCR derives from a man between 18 and 29 years old in good health. Some clones in this sample may be carry-over from other donors' samples. The chain is built from TRBV6-6 and TRBJ2-7; D perhaps matches TRBD1 (6 bases). Sequenced material: naive CD4+ T cells from PBMCs. Regarding subset: CD45RA+ positively selected. CDR3 sequence (DNA): TGTGCCAGCAGTTATTCGGACAGCGCGGCCGGCGAGCAGTACTTC. This encodes CASSYSDSAAGEQYF.